The sequence of this T cell receptor beta chain was determined in a study of blood T cells in healthy people across ages. Primed by a sample-barcoded 5' primer and a J-beta primer mix, a second PCR proceeded for about 7 to 11 cycles. TCRdb re-analysed the 5' RACE reads in MiXCR, keeping a single row per CDR3 protein. The sample lists 790,000 or so distinct CDR3 sequences, 46% seen once, with 18% in the top ten. Trimming at V came to 7 bases and at J to 5 bases, leaving 3 bases not matched to a gene. This CDR3 spans 13 amino acids. Germline V gene lookup returns CDR1 SNHLY and CDR2 FYNNEI. The sequence was obtained from an elderly man in good health. Sequenced material: blood. The genes are TRBV2 and TRBJ1-5; 9 bases match TRBD1. The CDR3 nucleotides are TGTGCCAGCAAAACAGGGGGCCATCAGCCCCAGCATTTT. This encodes CASKTGGHQPQHF.